This T cell receptor (beta chain) was observed in a study of T-cell memory formation after mild COVID-19. Using its own MiXCR run on the 5' RACE reads, TCRdb lists one record per CDR3 protein. The sample consists of some 160,000 distinct CDR3 sequences, 10% to 15% of them appearing once. V lost 4 bases to trimming and J lost 1 base; unmatched junction nucleotides: 4. Germline V gene data show CDR1 as MGHRA and CDR2 as YSYEKL. The length of the CDR3 is 15 residues. The sequencing input was PBMCs or a T cell subset sorted from them (not recorded which). This chain connects TRBV4-1 to TRBJ2-1, with 7 bases fitting TRBD2. The TCR was taken from a man younger than 35 who had mild COVID-19 (a few samples of this study predate the infection). Cell type and time point are not known. CDR3 sequence reads: CASSLPGGSYNEQFF. CDR3 in DNA: TGCGCCAGCAGCCTCCCGGGGGGTTCCTACAATGAGCAGTTCTTC.